This T cell receptor (beta chain) was sequenced for a study of blood T cells in healthy people across ages (dated by TCRdb to between 2015 and 2016). With respect to the entire study: Template switching captured roughly one uniquely barcoded TCR beta cDNA molecule per two T cells in model experiments. Using the same blood draw, the study looked at two additional independent replicas of 1 million unique cDNA reads for two donors, one aged 18 to 29 and the other aged 80 or older. Donors of different ages were randomly distributed across sequencing lanes to avoid experimental bias. The donors were split into four age groups: young (average around 17 years), middle-aged (nearly 40), aged (62) and long-lived (approximately 80). The study measured age-related changes in TCR beta repertoire diversity using deep sequencing normalized with unique cDNA molecular identifiers.

The library was built by means of 5' RACE. The sequencer was an Illumina HiSeq 2500. The second PCR ran for about 6 to 12 cycles and used a J-beta primer mix along with a sample-barcoded 5' primer. A unique molecular identifier was introduced onto each TCR beta cDNA molecule by a template-switch 5' adaptor carrying 12 random nucleotides. At least 2.5 million CDR3-containing paired-end reads were obtained from each sample. First-strand cDNA synthesis was performed from all RNA using the Mint cDNA synthesis kit, with priming by a TRBC-specific oligonucleotide. All cDNA was treated with uracil-DNA glycosylase and then went through a first 18-cycle PCR with the universal primers M1SS and BC2_uni_R. The authors processed their data as follows. Each sample was normalized by randomly selecting 1 million high-quality reads, each carrying a distinct molecular identifier. Instead of being binned into consensus sequences, reads that shared molecular identifiers were thrown out. MiTCR, set to a Q25 quality threshold and the strictest error-elimination algorithm, was used for CDR3 identification, clonotype clustering and error correction. Lower-bound total TCR beta diversity was estimated with a nonparametric unseen species model using Euler transformation. TCRdb reworked the public reads: Q25 trimming with fastp, MiXCR clone assembly, productive beta chains retained. A single entry per CDR3 protein holds the most common genes and DNA from its merged rows. The V and J calls here are based on TCRdb, not the publication. The sample table holds roughly 1.4 million distinct CDR3 sequences, of which approximately 59% were seen once. The ten most abundant clones make up 6.5% to 8.5% of the sample.

CDR1 SNHLY and CDR2 FYNNEI were looked up in the germline V gene. CDR3 length: 16 amino acids, cysteine to phenylalanine. Only the CDR3 region is kept as DNA, spanning 48 bases read in frame from base 1. Systemically healthy Caucasian individuals from Russia, approximately 39 in total and aged roughly 6 to 100 years, were included as donors. Each donor gave roughly 9 milliliters of peripheral blood, drawn into EDTA-treated Vacutainer tubes. Ficoll-Paque density-gradient centrifugation was used to isolate PBMCs, with at least 6.5 million per sample. Total RNA, at least 6 micrograms per sample, was extracted from PBMCs with Trizol reagent. The percentages of naive CD45RAhigh/CD27high T cells were determined by flow cytometry on a PBMC aliquot from every donor. This clonotype was counted a few times. Its recognized antigen is unknown. Germline and junction disagree at one end, which may indicate a read error.

General study outcomes and caveats: Compared with the aged group, the long-lived group had more naive CD4+ T cells, fewer expanded clones and increased TCR diversity, suggesting age selection. Estimates of total diversity based on one million sequenced T cells were considered lower bounds and underestimates. The percentage of naive T cells measured by flow cytometry correlated strongly with observed TCR beta diversity. Because the CMV infection status of the donors was unknown, age-related changes in expanded clonotypes may potentially have been confounded. Because profiling used bulk unsorted PBMCs, naive and antigen-experienced compartments could not be compared conclusively. As age increased, observed TCR beta diversity per million T cells dropped in a roughly linear way, and a significant reduction was already evident by age roughly 40.

Sequenced input: blood. The chain uses TRBV2 and TRBJ2-3, with TRBD1 tentatively as D gene (6 bases match). The receptor comes from a man aged 18 to 35 in good health. At the DNA level, the sequence is TGTGCCAGCAGAGAAGTAACAGGGACCCTCACAGATACGCAGTATTTT. Translated, it gives CASREVTGTLTDTQYF.